The clone carrying this T cell receptor beta chain has more than one count but fewer than ten. Its antigen is unknown. After 5'RACE with constant-segment primers, TCR alpha and TCR beta cDNA libraries carrying sample barcodes and UMIs were obtained. TCRdb analysed the 5' RACE reads with MiXCR anew, one entry per CDR3 protein. The data contain about 400,000 distinct CDR3 sequences, 14% of them singletons. This sample was taken from a study of T-cell memory formation after mild COVID-19. Study-wide context: TCR clusters were mostly donor specific. Study-wide points: Within pre-infection memory, some responding clones were found, suggesting cross-reactive memory joined. Contracting CD8+ clones were enriched in EMRA, CD4+ mainly in CM and EM.

The CDR3 runs 13 residues. Looked up from germline, CDR1 is MNHEY and CDR2 is SVGAGI. Trimming shortened V by 7 bases and J by 0 bases, and 9 bases separated the two germline ends. The V call is TRBV6-5, the J call TRBJ1-2; D uncertain. Sequencing used PBMCs or a T cell subset sorted from them (not recorded which). The sequence came from a young man who had mild COVID-19 (a few samples of this study predate the infection). Cell type and time point are not known. The CDR3: CASTGRSNYGYTF. The CDR3 nucleotides read TGTGCCAGCACGGGCAGGTCTAACTATGGCTACACCTTC.